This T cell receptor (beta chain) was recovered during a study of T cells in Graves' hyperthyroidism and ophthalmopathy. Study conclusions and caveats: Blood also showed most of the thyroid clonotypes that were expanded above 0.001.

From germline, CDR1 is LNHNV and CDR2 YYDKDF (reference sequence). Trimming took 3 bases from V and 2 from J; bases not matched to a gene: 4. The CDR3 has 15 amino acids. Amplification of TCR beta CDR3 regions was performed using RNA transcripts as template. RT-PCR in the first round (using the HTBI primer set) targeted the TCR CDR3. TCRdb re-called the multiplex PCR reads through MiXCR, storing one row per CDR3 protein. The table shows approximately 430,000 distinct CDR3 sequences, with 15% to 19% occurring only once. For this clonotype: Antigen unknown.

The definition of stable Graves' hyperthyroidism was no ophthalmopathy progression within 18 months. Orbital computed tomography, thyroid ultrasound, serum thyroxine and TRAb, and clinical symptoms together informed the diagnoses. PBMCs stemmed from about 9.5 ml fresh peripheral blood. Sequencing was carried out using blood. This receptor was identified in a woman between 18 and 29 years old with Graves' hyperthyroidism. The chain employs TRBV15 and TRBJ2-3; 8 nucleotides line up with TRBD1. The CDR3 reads CATSSYRGVTDTQYF. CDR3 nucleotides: TGTGCCACCAGCAGCTACAGGGGGGTCACAGATACGCAGTATTTT.